This T cell receptor (beta chain) comes out of a study of tissue T cells after allogeneic stem cell transplantation. Study at large: Viable blood and marrow gave sorted CD3+ T cells if numbers allowed.

Findings and caveats of the study: Alloreactivity or antigen specificity of tissue TCRs was not determined; some clones might be host cells. Anatomically similar tissues had similar TCR repertoires within each patient.

Note on this clone: The target antigen is unknown.

Sequencing was performed with immunoSEQ multiplex PCR; in TCRdb, only in-frame clones are kept and a portion is missing. Of fewer than 30,000 clones listed, about 85% were seen once; the top ten hold 3% to 4%. CDR1 and CDR2 from the germline V gene are SGHDT and YYEEEE. The germline V and J ends were trimmed by 4 bases and 5 bases, with 10 bases remaining between them. The CDR3 has 12 amino acids. The specimen comprised blood, sampled before transplantation. This TCR was sampled from a woman aged 18 to 55 who later had graft-versus-host disease after an allogeneic stem cell transplant. The chain recombines TRBV5-6 with TRBJ2-7; D may be TRBD1 (6 bases). The CDR3 sequence: CASSPQGHEQYF. The DNA for the CDR3 is TGTGCCAGCAGCCCACAGGGCCACGAGCAGTACTTC.